This T cell receptor beta chain was identified in a study of blood T cells in healthy people across ages. CDR1 is SGHRS, CDR2 YFSETQ, per germline. V dropped 5 bases and J dropped 1 base, with 15 bases sitting between them. The CDR3 has 15 residues. The authors drew about 10 milliliters of peripheral blood from each donor. Study-wide results and caveats: Getting older went along with TCR beta diversity per million T cells dropping roughly linearly. Naive T cell percentage by flow cytometry tracked strongly with beta diversity.

Primed by a sample-barcoded 5' primer and a J-beta primer mix, a second PCR proceeded for about 7 to 12 cycles. A template-switch adaptor with 12 random nucleotides tagged each cDNA molecule. Each CDR3 protein is one row after TCRdb ran MiXCR on the 5' RACE reads. The repertoire holds approximately 960,000 distinct CDR3 sequences, with about 27% as singletons. A word on this clonotype: Its antigen is unknown.

This same sample was also taken into another study, of T cells of mothers and their children.

The V call is TRBV5-1, the J call TRBJ1-1; tentative D call: TRBD1 (6 bases). Material: blood. The receptor's source is a woman in her thirties or forties in good health. The CDR3 is CASSPSGQTNTEAFF. In nucleotides, the CDR3 is TGCGCCAGCAGTCCTTCCGGACAGACGAACACTGAAGCTTTCTTT.